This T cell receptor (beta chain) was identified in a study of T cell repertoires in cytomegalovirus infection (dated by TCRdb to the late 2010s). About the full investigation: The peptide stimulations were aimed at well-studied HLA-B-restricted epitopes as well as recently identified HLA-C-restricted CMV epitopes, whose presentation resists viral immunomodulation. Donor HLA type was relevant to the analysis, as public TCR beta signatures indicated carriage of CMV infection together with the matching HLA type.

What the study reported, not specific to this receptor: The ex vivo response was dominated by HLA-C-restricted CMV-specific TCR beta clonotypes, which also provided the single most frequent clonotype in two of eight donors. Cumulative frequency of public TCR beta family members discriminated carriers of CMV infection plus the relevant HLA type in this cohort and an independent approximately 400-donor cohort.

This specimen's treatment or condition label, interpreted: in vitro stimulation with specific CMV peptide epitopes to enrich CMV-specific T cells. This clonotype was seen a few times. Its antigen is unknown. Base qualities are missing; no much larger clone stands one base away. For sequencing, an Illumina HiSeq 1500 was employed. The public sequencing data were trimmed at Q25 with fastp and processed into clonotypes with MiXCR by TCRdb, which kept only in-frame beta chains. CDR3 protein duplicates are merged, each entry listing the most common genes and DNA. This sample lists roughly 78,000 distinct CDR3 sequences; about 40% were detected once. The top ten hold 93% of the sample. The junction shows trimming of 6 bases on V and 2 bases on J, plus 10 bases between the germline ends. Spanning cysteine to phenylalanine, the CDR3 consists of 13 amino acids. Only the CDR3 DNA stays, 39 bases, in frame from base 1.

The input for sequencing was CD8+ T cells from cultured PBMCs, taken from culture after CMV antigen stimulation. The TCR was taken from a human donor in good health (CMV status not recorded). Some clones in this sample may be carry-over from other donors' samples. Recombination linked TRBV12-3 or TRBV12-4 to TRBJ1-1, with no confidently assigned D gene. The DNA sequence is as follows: TGTGCCAGCAGCCAGCCCGTTAACACTGAAGCTTTCTTT. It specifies CASSQPVNTEAFF.